This T cell receptor beta chain came from a study of blood T cell repertoires in COVID-19. Study-wide background: The United States, Italy and Spain supplied acute and convalescent COVID-19 samples.

Germline assignment: CDR1 SNHLY and CDR2 FYNNEI. This CDR3 is built from 14 residues. V was clipped by 4 bases and J by 6 bases; unmatched bases: 5. In the original analysis: The assay estimated nucleated cells by amplifying reference gene primers. TCRdb's table, derived via immunoSEQ multiplex PCR, lists solely in-frame clones and lacks some. The V and J calls and clone size come from that table; D and trimming were worked out from the DNA. The sample carries roughly 260,000 clones, roughly four fifths recorded once. The chain carries TRBV2 and TRBJ1-2; 10 bases match TRBD1. Material for sequencing was peripheral blood. The TCR was taken from a woman in her 70s with acute or convalescent COVID-19. The CDR3 DNA reads as TGTGCCAGCAGTGGGGACAGGGGAGGGAATGGCTACACCTTC. As protein: CASSGDRGGNGYTF.